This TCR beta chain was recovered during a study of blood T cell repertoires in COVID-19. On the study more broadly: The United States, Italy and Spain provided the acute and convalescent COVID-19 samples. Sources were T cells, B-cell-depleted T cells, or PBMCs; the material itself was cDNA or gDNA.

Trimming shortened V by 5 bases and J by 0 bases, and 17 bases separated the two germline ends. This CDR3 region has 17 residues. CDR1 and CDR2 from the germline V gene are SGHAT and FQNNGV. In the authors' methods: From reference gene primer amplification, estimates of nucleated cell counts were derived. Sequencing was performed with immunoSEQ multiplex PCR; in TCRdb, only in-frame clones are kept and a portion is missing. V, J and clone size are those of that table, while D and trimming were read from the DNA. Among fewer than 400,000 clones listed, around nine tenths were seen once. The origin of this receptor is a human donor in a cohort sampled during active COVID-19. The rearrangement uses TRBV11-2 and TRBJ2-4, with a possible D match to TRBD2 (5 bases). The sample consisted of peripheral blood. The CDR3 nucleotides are TGTGCCAGCAGCCTTACCCGACTACCTCTAGCCAAAAACATTCAGTACTTC. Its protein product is CASSLTRLPLAKNIQYF.